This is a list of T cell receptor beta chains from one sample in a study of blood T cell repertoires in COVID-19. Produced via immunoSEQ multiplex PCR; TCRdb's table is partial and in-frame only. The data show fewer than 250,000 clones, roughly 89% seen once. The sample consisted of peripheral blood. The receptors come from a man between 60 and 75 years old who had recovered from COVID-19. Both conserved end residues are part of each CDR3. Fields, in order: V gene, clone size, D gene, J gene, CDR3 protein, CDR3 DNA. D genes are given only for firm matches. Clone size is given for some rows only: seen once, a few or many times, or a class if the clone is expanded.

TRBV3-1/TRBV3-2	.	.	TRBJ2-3	CASSQGLRGTQYF	TGTGCCAGCAGCCAAGGGCTCCGGGGTACGCAGTATTTT
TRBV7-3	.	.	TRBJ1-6	CASSLAGLIGSPLHF	TGTGCCAGCAGCTTGGCGGGTTTAATTGGTTCACCCCTCCACTTT
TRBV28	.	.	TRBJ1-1	CASILGGGTEAFF	TGTGCCAGCATCCTTGGGGGGGGGACTGAAGCTTTCTTT
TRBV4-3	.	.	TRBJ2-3	CASANRVRDTQYF	TGCGCCAGCGCTAACCGGGTAAGGGATACGCAGTATTTT
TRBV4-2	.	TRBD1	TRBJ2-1	CASSRGTGGDEQFF	TGTGCCAGCAGCCGAGGGACAGGGGGCGATGAGCAGTTCTTC
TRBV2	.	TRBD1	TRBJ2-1	CASSGQGANEQFF	TGTGCCAGCAGTGGACAGGGGGCCAATGAGCAGTTCTTC
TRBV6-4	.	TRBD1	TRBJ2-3	CASSDSGQGTDTQYF	TGTGCCAGCAGTGACTCGGGACAGGGCACAGATACGCAGTATTTT
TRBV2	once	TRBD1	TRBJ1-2	CASSAGQGFYGYTF	TGTGCCAGCAGTGCGGGACAGGGCTTCTATGGCTACACCTTC
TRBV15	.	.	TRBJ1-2	CATSREGSGNYGYTF	TGTGCCACCAGCAGAGAGGGCAGTGGAAACTATGGCTACACCTTC
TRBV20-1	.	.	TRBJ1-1	CSASAGHQNTEAFF	TGCAGTGCTAGTGCGGGACACCAGAACACTGAAGCTTTCTTT
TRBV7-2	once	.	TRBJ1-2	CASSLATGGGGYTF	TGTGCCAGCAGCTTAGCAACGGGAGGAGGTGGCTACACCTTC
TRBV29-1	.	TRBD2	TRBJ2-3	CSGTSGRDTQYF	TGCAGCGGGACTAGCGGGAGAGATACGCAGTATTTT
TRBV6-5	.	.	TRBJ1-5	CASSYGGEGQPQHF	TGTGCCAGCAGTTATGGAGGGGAAGGTCAGCCCCAGCATTTT
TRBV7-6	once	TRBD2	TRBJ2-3	CASSLAGRTSGRTDTQYF	TGTGCCAGCAGCTTAGCGGGGAGGACTAGCGGTCGCACAGATACGCAGTATTTT
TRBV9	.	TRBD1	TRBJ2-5	CASSVGGGRVEETQYF	TGTGCCAGCAGCGTAGGAGGGGGCAGAGTGGAAGAGACCCAGTACTTC
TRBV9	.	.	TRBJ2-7	CASSVDPQTGEQYF	TGTGCCAGCAGCGTAGACCCCCAGACGGGCGAGCAGTACTTC
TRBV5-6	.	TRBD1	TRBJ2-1	CASSLQGANVDEQFF	TGTGCCAGCAGCCTACAGGGGGCCAATGTCGATGAGCAGTTCTTC
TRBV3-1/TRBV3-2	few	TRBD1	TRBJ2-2	CASSHWGQGNTGELFF	TGTGCCAGCAGCCATTGGGGACAGGGCAACACCGGGGAGCTGTTTTTT
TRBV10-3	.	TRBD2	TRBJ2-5	CAISPLAGQETQYF	TGTGCCATCAGCCCTCTAGCGGGACAAGAGACCCAGTACTTC
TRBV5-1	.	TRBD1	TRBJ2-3	CASSSAGTGKTDTQYF	TGCGCCAGCAGCAGCGCGGGGACAGGGAAGACAGATACGCAGTATTTT
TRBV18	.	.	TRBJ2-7	CASSLGVPSSYEQYF	TGTGCCAGCTCACTAGGGGTCCCAAGCTCCTACGAGCAGTACTTC
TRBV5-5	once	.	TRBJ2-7	CASSSGGTNGEQYF	TGTGCCAGCAGCTCTGGGGGGACGAACGGCGAGCAGTACTTC
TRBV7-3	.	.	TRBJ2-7	CASSTRAGSSYEQYF	TGTGCCAGCAGCACGAGGGCTGGCAGCTCCTACGAGCAGTACTTC
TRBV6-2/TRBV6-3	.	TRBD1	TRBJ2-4	CASSYSNSGGEAKNIQYF	TGTGCCAGCAGTTACTCCAACTCAGGGGGCGAAGCCAAAAACATTCAGTACTTC
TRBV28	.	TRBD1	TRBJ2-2	CASLNGQGNTGELFF	TGTGCCAGCCTCAACGGACAGGGGAACACCGGGGAGCTGTTTTTT
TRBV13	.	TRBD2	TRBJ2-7	CASSFSSSGPYEQYF	TGTGCCAGCAGCTTTTCCTCTAGCGGACCCTACGAGCAGTACTTC
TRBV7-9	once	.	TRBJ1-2	CASSTWTASTNYGYTF	TGTGCCAGCAGCACGTGGACAGCCTCGACTAACTATGGCTACACCTTC
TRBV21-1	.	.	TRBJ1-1	CASIRRQGGWTEAFF	TGTGCCAGCATCAGAAGACAGGGAGGATGGACTGAAGCTTTCTTT